The present T cell receptor beta chain was sequenced within a study of blood T cell repertoires in COVID-19. This CDR3 comprises 16 residues. The germline gives CDR1 MGHDK, CDR2 SYGVNS. V was pared by 6 bases and J by 0 bases, with 14 bases between. Profiling relied on immunoSEQ multiplex PCR, and the TCRdb table lists in-frame clones only, not all of them. Of 310,000 or so clones in the sample, 80% to 90% are singletons; the top ten hold around 1.2%. This clonotype was obtained from a woman aged 50 to 60 with acute or convalescent COVID-19. The chain couples TRBV25-1 to TRBJ2-2, with a possible D match to TRBD1 (6 bases). Sequencing used peripheral blood. CDR3 sequence (DNA): TGTGCCAGCAGCTCCGCAGGGGCGGCGAACACCGGGGAGCTGTTTTTT. It yields the protein CASSSAGAANTGELFF.